A single sample gave rise to the 17 T cell receptor beta chains below, sequenced in a study of shared T cell receptors in the human thymus. Using immunoSEQ multiplex PCR, the repertoire was profiled, and TCRdb retains in-frame clones only, with some absent. The sample contains more than 550,000 clones, 70% to 90% of which appear only once. These records were also assigned to another study, of human thymus T cells.

Sequencing was carried out using thymocytes. These receptors all come from a boy under two years old with a congenital heart defect.

This chain uses TRBV9 with TRBJ2-3, with TRBD1 identical over 8 bases. Looked up from germline, CDR1 is SGDLS and CDR2 is YYNGEE. V was clipped by 3 bases and J by 1 base; unmatched bases: 7. This CDR3 region has 16 residues. CDR3 nucleotide sequence: TGTGCCAGCAGCGCCCGGACAGGGCTTCGCACAGATACGCAGTATTTT. Its translation: CASSARTGLRTDTQYF.

This clone was detected once. This chain uses TRBV15 with TRBJ1-6, with D possibly TRBD1 on 6 matching bases. This CDR3 is built from 14 residues. The ends were cut back, 1 base at V and 10 bases at J, with 11 bases in the middle. Germline V gives CDR1 LNHNV, CDR2 YYDKDF (reference sequence). The CDR3 DNA is TGTGCCACCAGCAGAGGTACAGGGAGCTCACCCCTCCACTTT. Encoded protein: CATSRGTGSSPLHF.

The rearrangement links TRBV4-1 to TRBJ2-1; 9 nucleotides align to TRBD1. Looked up from germline, CDR1 is MGHRA and CDR2 is YSYEKL. This CDR3 has 14 amino acids. The V and J ends lost 3 bases and 6 bases, in that order; junction bases with no gene match: 3. This chain's CDR3 is CASSQGQGSNEQFF. The DNA of the CDR3 is TGCGCCAGCAGCCAGGGACAGGGTTCCAATGAGCAGTTCTTC.

The chain links TRBV14 to TRBJ2-1, with 7 bases fitting TRBD1. This CDR3 region has 15 residues. Losses at the gene ends were 4 bases for V and 0 bases for J; bases not matched to a gene: 3. The germline V gene encodes CDR1 SGHDN and CDR2 FVKESK. CDR3 sequence: CASSRQGDSYNEQFF. The DNA for the CDR3 is TGTGCCAGCAGCCGCCAGGGGGACTCCTACAATGAGCAGTTCTTC.

This chain links TRBV19 with TRBJ2-7; TRBD1 matches at 9 bases. Trimming took 5 bases from V and 6 from J; bases not matched to a gene: 8. The germline V gene encodes CDR1 LNHDA and CDR2 SQIVND (reference sequence). The CDR3 is 14 residues long. The CDR3 protein is CASSVPGQGREQYF. CDR3 nucleotide sequence: TGTGCCAGTAGTGTGCCGGGACAGGGCCGCGAGCAGTACTTC.

The rearrangement joins TRBV7-9 to TRBJ2-5, with TRBD2 matching over 7 bases. V shed 5 bases and J 5 bases; nucleotides not matched to a gene: 5. Per germline, CDR1 SEHNR and CDR2 FQNEAQ (reference sequence). CDR3 length: 13 residues. CDR3 loop: CASSPGGVETQYF. In DNA form, the CDR3 reads TGTGCCAGCAGCCCGGGGGGAGTTGAGACCCAGTACTTC.

The V gene is TRBV4-1, the J gene TRBJ1-2; 10 nucleotides agree with TRBD1. Trimming took 0 bases from V and 4 from J; bases not matched to a gene: 11. CDR3 length equals 18 residues. Germline CDR1 is MGHRA and CDR2 is YSYEKL. CDR3 in DNA: TGCGCCAGCAGCCAAGATGGGGGGAATGACAGGGGGCTCTATGGCTACACCTTC. Translating it yields CASSQDGGNDRGLYGYTF.

The rearrangement links TRBV29-1 to TRBJ2-2; 10 bases are shared with TRBD1. Trimming cost V 4 bases and J 3 bases; bases outside gene matches: 11. The germline CDR1 and CDR2 sequences are SQVTM and ANQGSEA. The CDR3 sequence is 17 residues long. The CDR3 coding sequence is TGCAGCGTTGCCTATCCCGGACAGGGGGGTTACACCGGGGAGCTGTTTTTT. It encodes CSVAYPGQGGYTGELFF.

The V and J genes are TRBV4-3 and TRBJ1-3; D is possibly TRBD1 (6 bases). Germline loops: CDR1 LGHNA, CDR2 YSLEER. V gave up 3 bases and J gave up 1 base, with 16 bases separating them. There are 17 residues in the CDR3. CDR3 protein: CASSQYPLDRSGNTIYF. In nucleotides, the CDR3 is TGCGCCAGCAGCCAGTATCCACTTGACAGGTCTGGAAACACCATATATTTT.

The chain employs TRBV4-1 and TRBJ2-2; D perhaps matches TRBD1 (5 bases). The CDR3 is 16 residues long. Germline CDR1 reads MGHRA; CDR2 reads YSYEKL. The V and J ends lost 4 bases and 1 base respectively, with 13 bases between them. The CDR3 protein is CASSPTREGNTGELFF. The CDR3 DNA follows: TGCGCCAGCAGCCCCACCAGGGAAGGGAACACCGGGGAGCTGTTTTTT.

The V gene is TRBV5-1, the J gene TRBJ2-3; 8 bases are shared with TRBD1. CDR3 length: 15 residues. The V segment lost 4 bases and the J segment 0 bases; nucleotides outside the gene matches: 4. Germline-derived CDR1 and CDR2 are SGHRS and YFSETQ. CDR3 loop: CASSAQGASTDTQYF. The CDR3 coding sequence is TGCGCCAGCAGCGCCCAGGGGGCTAGCACAGATACGCAGTATTTT.

The V gene is TRBV5-1, the J gene TRBJ2-3; D may be TRBD1 (6 bases). Germline assignment: CDR1 SGHRS and CDR2 YFSETQ. CDR3 length equals 15 residues. Trimming cost V 0 bases and J 4 bases, with 12 bases left between them. Here the CDR3 DNA reads TGCGCCAGCAGCTTGGAGTTGGGGGCCGCAGATACGCAGTATTTT. Amino acids: CASSLELGAADTQYF.

The chain joins TRBV7-2 to TRBJ2-1; 8 bases map to TRBD2. Germline V CDR1 and CDR2: SGHTA, FQGNSA. The junction had 5 bases not matched to a gene; V was cut back by 5 bases and J by 5 bases. This CDR3 region has 14 residues. CDR3 in amino acids: CASSHRGGHNEQFF. CDR3 coding DNA: TGTGCCAGCAGCCACCGGGGGGGCCACAATGAGCAGTTCTTC.

The chain carries TRBV28 and TRBJ2-7, with a possible D match to TRBD1 (5 bases). The V gene lost 2 bases and the J gene lost 3 bases, with 20 bases spanning the gap. The CDR3 runs to 17 residues. Germline CDR1 MDHEN, CDR2 SYDVKM. CDR3 residues: CASSLPSWGGPYYEQYF. Written as DNA, the CDR3 is TGTGCCAGCAGTTTACCCTCCTGGGGCGGACCATACTACGAGCAGTACTTC.

V usage is TRBV4-3 and J usage is TRBJ1-3; D gene unclear. Trimming pared 0 bases from V and 2 bases from J, leaving 17 bases between. Germline assignment: CDR1 LGHNA and CDR2 YSLEER. The CDR3 sequence is 18 residues long. This CDR3 is CASSQEYRTQRAGNTIYF. CDR3 coding DNA: TGCGCCAGCAGCCAAGAATATAGAACTCAACGGGCTGGAAACACCATATATTTT.

The J gene is TRBJ2-3, the V gene TRBV5-5; TRBD2 is a possible D gene (5 bases). Germline V gene lookup returns CDR1 SGHKS and CDR2 YYEKEE (reference sequence). Trimming cost V 4 bases and J 3 bases, with 21 bases left between them. This CDR3 region has 17 residues. The CDR3 nucleotides read TGTGCCAGCAGCCCGCTGGTAAGCGGTCAAGGGACAGATACGCAGTATTTT. The encoded protein is CASSPLVSGQGTDTQYF.

The chain uses TRBV14 and TRBJ2-2, with TRBD1 identical over 9 bases. The germline CDR1 and CDR2 sequences are SGHDN and FVKESK. J lost 3 bases, V lost 5 bases, and 19 bases had no gene match. This CDR3 comprises 20 residues. CDR3 sequence: CASSGPRTGVVLGDTGELFF. The DNA for the CDR3 is TGTGCCAGCAGCGGACCCCGGACAGGGGTAGTCTTGGGGGACACCGGGGAGCTGTTTTTT.